This T cell receptor (beta chain) comes out of a study of T cells in women clearing cervical HPV infection. Germline V CDR1 and CDR2: MNHNS, SASEGT. This CDR3 spans 16 amino acids. V lost 2 bases to trimming and J lost 1 base, with 14 bases between them. Libraries were prepared by immunoSEQ multiplex PCR; TCRdb keeps only in-frame clonotypes and omits some of them. This repertoire includes about 46,000 clones. As for this clone: The read comes to an end 3 residues before the CDR3 does, leaving the germline J gene to fill in the end.

The J gene is TRBJ1-1, the V gene TRBV6-1, with TRBD1 as a possible D gene (6 bases). Source material: blood buffy coat. This TCR derives from a woman between 18 and 70 years old with a cervical HPV16 infection that either progressed to CIN3+ or cleared (not recorded which). CDR3 region: CASSETPQGQNTEAFF. The DNA read from the CDR3 is TGTGCCAGCAGTGAAACCCCACAGGGACAGAACACTGAA.